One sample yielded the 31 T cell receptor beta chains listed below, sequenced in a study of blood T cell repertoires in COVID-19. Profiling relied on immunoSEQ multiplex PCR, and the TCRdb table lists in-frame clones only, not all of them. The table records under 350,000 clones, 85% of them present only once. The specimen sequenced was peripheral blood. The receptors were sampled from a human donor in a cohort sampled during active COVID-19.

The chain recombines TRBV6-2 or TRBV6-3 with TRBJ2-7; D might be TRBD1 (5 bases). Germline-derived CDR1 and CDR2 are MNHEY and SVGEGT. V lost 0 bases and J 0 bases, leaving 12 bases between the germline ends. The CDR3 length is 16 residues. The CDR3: CASSYSKTANSYEQYF. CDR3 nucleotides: TGTGCCAGCAGTTACTCGAAGACAGCTAACTCCTACGAGCAGTACTTC.

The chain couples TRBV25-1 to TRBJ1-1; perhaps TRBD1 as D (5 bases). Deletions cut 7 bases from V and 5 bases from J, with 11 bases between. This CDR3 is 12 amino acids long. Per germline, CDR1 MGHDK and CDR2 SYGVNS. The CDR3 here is CASTFGGTEAFF. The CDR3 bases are TGTGCCAGCACTTTCGGGGGGACTGAAGCTTTCTTT.

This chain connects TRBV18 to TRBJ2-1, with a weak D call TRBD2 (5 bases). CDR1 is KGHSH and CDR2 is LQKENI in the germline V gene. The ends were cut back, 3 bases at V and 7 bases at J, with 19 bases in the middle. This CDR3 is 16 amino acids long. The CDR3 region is CASSPQRQDSGNEQFF. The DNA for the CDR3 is TGTGCCAGCTCACCCCAGAGGCAGGACTCGGGGAATGAGCAGTTCTTC. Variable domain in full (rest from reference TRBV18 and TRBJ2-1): NAGVMQNPRHLVRRRGQEARLRCSPMKGHSHVYWYRQLPEEGLKFMVYLQKENIIDESGMPKERFSAEFPKEGPSILRIQQVVRGDSAAYFCASSPQRQDSGNEQFFGPGTRLTVL.

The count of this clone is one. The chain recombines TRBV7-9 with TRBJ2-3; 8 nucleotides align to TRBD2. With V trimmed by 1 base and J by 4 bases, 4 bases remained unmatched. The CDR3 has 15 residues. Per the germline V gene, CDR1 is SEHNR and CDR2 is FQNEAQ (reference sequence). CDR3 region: CASSLGLAGADTQYF. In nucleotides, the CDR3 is TGTGCCAGCAGCTTAGGCCTAGCGGGTGCAGATACGCAGTATTTT.

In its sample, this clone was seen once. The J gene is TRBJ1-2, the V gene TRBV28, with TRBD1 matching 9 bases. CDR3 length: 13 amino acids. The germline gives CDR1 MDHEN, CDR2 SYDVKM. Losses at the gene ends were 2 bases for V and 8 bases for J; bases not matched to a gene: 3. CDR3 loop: CASSLGTGKGYTF. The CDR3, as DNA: TGTGCCAGCAGTTTAGGGACAGGGAAAGGCTACACCTTC.

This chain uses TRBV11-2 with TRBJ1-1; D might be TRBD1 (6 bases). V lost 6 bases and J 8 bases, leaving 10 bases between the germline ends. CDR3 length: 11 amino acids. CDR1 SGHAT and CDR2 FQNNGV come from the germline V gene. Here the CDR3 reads CASRIDREAFF. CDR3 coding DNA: TGTGCCAGCAGGATTGACAGGGAAGCTTTCTTT.

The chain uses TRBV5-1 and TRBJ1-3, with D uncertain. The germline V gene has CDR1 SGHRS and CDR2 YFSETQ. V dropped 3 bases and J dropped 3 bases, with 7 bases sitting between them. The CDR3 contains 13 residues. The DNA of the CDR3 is TGCGCCAGCAGCTCGTTACATGGAAACACCATATATTTT. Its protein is CASSSLHGNTIYF.

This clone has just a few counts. In DNA, the CDR3 is TGTGCCAGCAGTTTGGGACAGACTGAAGCTTTCTTT. Protein product: CASSLGQTEAFF. This chain connects TRBV6-2 or TRBV6-3 to TRBJ1-1; 7 bases fit TRBD1. Losses at the gene ends were 4 bases for V and 5 bases for J; bases not matched to a gene: 1. CDR3 size: 12 residues. Germline assignment: CDR1 MNHEY and CDR2 SVGEGT.

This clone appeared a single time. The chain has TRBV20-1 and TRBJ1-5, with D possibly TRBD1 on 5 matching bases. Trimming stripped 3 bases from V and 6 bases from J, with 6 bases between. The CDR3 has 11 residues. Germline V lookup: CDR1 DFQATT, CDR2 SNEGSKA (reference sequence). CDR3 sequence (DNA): TGCAGTGCTAGCCAGGGTCAGCCCCAGCATTTT. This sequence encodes CSASQGQPQHF.

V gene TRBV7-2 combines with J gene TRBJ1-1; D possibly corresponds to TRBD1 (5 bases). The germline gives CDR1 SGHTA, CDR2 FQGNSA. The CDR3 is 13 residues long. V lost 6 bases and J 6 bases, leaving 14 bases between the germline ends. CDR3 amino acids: CASRANWGAEAFF. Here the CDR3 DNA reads TGTGCCAGCAGAGCTAATTGGGGGGCTGAAGCTTTCTTT.

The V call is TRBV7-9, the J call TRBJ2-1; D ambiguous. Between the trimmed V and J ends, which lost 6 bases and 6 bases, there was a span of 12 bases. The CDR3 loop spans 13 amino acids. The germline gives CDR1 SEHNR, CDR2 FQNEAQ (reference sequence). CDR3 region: CASRRNQANEQFF. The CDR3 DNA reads TGTGCCAGCAGACGCAACCAGGCCAATGAGCAGTTCTTC.

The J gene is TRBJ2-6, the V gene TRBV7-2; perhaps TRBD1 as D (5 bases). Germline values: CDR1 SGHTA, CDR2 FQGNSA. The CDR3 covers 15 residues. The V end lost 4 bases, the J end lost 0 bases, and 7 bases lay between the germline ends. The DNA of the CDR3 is TGTGCCAGCAGCTCAGGGCGCTCTGGGGCCAACGTCCTGACTTTC. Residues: CASSSGRSGANVLTF.

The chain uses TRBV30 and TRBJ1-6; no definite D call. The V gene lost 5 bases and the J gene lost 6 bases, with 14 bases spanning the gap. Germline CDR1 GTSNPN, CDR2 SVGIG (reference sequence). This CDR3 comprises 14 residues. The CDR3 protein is CAWRRDPRNSPLHF. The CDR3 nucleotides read TGTGCCTGGCGACGGGATCCGCGTAATTCACCCCTCCACTTT.

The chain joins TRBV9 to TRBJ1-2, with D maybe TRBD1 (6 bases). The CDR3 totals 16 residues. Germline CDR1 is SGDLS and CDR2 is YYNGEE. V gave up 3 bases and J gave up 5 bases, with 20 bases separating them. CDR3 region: CASSAPPGQQFYGYTF. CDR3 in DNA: TGTGCCAGCAGCGCCCCCCCTGGACAGCAATTTTATGGCTACACCTTC.

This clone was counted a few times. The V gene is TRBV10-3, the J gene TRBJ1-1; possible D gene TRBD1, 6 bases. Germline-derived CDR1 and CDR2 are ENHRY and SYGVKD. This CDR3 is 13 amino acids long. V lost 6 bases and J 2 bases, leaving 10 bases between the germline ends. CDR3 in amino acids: CAISDRFNTEAFF. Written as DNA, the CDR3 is TGTGCCATCAGCGACAGGTTTAACACTGAAGCTTTCTTT.

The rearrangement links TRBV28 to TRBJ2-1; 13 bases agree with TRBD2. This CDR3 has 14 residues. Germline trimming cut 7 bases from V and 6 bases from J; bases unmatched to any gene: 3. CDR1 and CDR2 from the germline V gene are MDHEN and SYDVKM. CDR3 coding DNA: TGTGCCAGCACCGGGACTAGCGGGGCCAATGAGCAGTTCTTC. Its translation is CASTGTSGANEQFF.

The CDR3 reads CASSQSGTRTDTQYF. The CDR3 DNA reads TGTGCCAGCAGCCAATCTGGGACTAGAACAGATACGCAGTATTTT. The chain carries TRBV7-2 and TRBJ2-3; 8 nucleotides line up with TRBD2. With 5 bases clipped from V and 3 bases from J, the junction kept 7 bases outside the gene matches. CDR1 and CDR2 (germline): SGHTA, FQGNSA. The CDR3 consists of 15 residues.

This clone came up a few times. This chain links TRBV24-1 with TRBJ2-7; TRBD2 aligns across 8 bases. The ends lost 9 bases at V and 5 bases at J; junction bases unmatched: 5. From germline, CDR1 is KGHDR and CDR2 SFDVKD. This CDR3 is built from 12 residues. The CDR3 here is CATAGGGNEQYF. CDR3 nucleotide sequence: TGTGCCACCGCGGGAGGTGGAAACGAGCAGTACTTC.

The CDR3 sequence is CASSFPHWVAGYNEQFF. CDR3 nucleotides: TGTGCCAGCAGTTTCCCCCATTGGGTAGCGGGCTACAATGAGCAGTTCTTC. The V call is TRBV6-2 or TRBV6-3, the J call TRBJ2-1, with TRBD2 matching 7 bases. CDR3 length: 17 residues. Germline V CDR1 and CDR2: MNHEY, SVGEGT. V shed 4 bases and J 3 bases; nucleotides not matched to a gene: 12.

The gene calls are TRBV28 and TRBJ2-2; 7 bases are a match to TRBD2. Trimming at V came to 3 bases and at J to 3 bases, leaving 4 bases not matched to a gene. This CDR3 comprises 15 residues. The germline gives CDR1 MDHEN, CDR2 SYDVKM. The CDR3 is CASSFAGRDTGELFF. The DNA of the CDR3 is TGTGCCAGCAGTTTCGCAGGGAGGGACACCGGGGAGCTGTTTTTT.

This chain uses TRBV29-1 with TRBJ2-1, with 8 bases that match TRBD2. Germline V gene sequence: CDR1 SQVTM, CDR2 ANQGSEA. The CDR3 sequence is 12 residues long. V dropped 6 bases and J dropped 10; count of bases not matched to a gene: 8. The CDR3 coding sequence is TGCAGCGTAGGGACTAGGGTCCGCGAGCAGTTCTTC. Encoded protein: CSVGTRVREQFF.

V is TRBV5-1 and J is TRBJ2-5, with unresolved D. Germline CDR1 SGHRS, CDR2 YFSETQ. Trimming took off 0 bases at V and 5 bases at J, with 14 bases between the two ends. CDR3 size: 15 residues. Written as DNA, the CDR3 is TGCGCCAGCAGCTTGGTTCCTAACGAAGTGGAGACCCAGTACTTC. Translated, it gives CASSLVPNEVETQYF.

CDR3 DNA: TGTGCCAGCAGTTACTCGACAACAGGGGGCCAGCATTTT. Translated: CASSYSTTGGQHF. The V gene is TRBV6-5, the J gene TRBJ1-5; 8 bases line up with TRBD1. The germline gives CDR1 MNHEY, CDR2 SVGAGI. The CDR3 is 13 amino acids. V lost 0 bases, J lost 12 bases, and 4 bases stayed unmatched.

CDR3 region: CASSSRVGLQETQYF. Written as DNA, the CDR3 is TGTGCCAGCTCATCGAGGGTGGGCCTGCAGGAGACCCAGTACTTC. The chain employs TRBV18 and TRBJ2-5; a weak D match, TRBD2 (5 bases). V gave up 5 bases and J gave up 5 bases, with 18 bases separating them. Germline lookup yields CDR1 KGHSH and CDR2 LQKENI. The CDR3 length is 15 residues.

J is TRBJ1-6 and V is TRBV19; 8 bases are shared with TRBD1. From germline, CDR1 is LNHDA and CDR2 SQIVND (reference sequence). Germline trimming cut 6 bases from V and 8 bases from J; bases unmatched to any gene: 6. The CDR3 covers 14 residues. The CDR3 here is CASSGQGDHSPLHF. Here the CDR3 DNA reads TGTGCCAGTAGCGGACAGGGCGATCATTCACCCCTCCACTTT.

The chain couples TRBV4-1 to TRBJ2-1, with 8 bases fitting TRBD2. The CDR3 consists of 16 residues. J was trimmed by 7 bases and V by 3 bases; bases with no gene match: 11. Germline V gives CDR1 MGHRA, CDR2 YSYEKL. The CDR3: CASSQIWGTSGNEQFF. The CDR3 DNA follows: TGCGCCAGCAGCCAGATATGGGGGACTAGTGGGAATGAGCAGTTCTTC.

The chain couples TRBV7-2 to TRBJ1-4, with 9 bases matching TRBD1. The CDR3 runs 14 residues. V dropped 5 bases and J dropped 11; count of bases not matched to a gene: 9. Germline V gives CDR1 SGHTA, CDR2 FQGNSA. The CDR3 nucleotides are TGTGCCAGCAGCCTCGGACAGGGGCAAGGGAAACTGTTTTTT. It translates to CASSLGQGQGKLFF.

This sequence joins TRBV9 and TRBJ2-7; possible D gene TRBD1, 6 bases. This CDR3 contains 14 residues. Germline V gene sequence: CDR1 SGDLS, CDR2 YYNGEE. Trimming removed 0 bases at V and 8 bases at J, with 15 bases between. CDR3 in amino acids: CASSVAQRQGKQYF. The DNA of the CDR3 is TGTGCCAGCAGCGTAGCCCAAAGGCAGGGGAAGCAGTACTTC. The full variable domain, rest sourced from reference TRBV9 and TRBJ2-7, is DSGVTQTPKHLITATGQRVTLRCSPRSGDLSVYWYQQSLDQGLQFLIQYYNGEERAKGNILERFSAQQFPDLHSELNLSSLELGDSALYFCASSVAQRQGKQYFGPGTRLTVT.

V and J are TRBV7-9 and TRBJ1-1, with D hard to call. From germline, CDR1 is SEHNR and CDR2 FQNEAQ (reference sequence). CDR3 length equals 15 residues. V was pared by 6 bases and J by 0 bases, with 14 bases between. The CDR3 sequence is CASRREGGMNTEAFF. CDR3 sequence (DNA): TGTGCCAGCAGAAGGGAGGGAGGCATGAACACTGAAGCTTTCTTT.

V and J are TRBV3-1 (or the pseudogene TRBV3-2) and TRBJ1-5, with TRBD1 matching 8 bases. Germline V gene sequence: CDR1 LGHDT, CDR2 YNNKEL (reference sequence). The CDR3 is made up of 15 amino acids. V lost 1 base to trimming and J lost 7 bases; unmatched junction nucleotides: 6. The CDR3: CASSQGTGTFQPQHF. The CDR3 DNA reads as TGTGCCAGCAGCCAAGGGACAGGGACCTTCCAGCCCCAGCATTTT.

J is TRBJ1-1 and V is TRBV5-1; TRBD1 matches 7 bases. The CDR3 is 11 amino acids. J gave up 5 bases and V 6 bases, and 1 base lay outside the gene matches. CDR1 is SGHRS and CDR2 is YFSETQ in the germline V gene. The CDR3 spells CASKGATEAFF. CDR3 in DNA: TGCGCCAGCAAGGGGGCAACTGAAGCTTTCTTT.